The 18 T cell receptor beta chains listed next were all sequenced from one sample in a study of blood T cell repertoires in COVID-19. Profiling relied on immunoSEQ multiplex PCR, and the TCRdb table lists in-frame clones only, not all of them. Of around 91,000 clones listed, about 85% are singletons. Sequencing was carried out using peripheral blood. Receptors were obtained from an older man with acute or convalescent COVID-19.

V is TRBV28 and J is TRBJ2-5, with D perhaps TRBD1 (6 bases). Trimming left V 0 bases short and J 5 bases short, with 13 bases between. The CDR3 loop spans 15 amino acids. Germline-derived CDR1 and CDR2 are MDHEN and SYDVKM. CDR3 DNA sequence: TGTGCCAGCAGTTTATGGCAGGGGCGCGCGGAGACCCAGTACTTC. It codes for CASSLWQGRAETQYF.

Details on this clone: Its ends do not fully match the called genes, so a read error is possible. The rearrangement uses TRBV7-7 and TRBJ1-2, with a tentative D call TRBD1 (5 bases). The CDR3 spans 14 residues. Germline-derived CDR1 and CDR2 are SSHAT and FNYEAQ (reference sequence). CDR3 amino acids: CASSSQGGDDGYTF. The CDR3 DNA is TGTGCTAGCAGCTCTCAGGGAGGTGACGATGGCTACACCTTC.

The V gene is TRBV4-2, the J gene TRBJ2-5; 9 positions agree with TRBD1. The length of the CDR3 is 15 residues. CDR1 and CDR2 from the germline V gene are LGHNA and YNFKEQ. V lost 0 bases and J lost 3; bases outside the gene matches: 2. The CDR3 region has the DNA TGTGCCAGCAGCCAAGAGGGGACAGGGAAAGAGACCCAGTACTTC. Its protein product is CASSQEGTGKETQYF.

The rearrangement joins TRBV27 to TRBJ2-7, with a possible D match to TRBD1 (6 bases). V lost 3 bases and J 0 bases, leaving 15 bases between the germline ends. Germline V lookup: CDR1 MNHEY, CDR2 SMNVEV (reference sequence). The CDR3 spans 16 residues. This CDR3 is CASSLRTAAASYEQYF. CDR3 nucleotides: TGTGCCAGCAGTTTGAGGACAGCGGCTGCCTCCTACGAGCAGTACTTC.

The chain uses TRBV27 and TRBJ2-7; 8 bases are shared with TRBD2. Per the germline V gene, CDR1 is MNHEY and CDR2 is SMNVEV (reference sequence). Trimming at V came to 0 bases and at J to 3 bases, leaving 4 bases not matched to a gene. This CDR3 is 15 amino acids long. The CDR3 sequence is CASSLSAGGFYEQYF. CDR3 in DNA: TGTGCCAGCAGTTTATCGGCGGGAGGCTTCTACGAGCAGTACTTC.

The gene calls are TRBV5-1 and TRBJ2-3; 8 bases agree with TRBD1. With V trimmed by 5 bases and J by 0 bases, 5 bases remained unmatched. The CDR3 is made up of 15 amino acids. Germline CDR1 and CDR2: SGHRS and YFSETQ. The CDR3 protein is CASSHGQGSTDTQYF. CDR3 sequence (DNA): TGCGCCAGCAGTCACGGACAGGGAAGCACAGATACGCAGTATTTT.

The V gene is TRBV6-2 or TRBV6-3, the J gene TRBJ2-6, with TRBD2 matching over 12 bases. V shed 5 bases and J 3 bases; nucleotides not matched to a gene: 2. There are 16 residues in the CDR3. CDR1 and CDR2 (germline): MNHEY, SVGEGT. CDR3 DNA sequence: TGTGCCAGCAGTAAACTAGCGGGAGGTGGGGCCAACGTCCTGACTTTC. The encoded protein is CASSKLAGGGANVLTF.

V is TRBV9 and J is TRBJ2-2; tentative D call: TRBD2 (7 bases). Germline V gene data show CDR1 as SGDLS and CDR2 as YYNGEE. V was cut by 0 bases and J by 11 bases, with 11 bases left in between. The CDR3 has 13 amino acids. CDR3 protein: CASSVVGGRELFF. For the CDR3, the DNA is TGTGCCAGCAGCGTAGTGGGGGGGCGCGAGCTGTTTTTT.

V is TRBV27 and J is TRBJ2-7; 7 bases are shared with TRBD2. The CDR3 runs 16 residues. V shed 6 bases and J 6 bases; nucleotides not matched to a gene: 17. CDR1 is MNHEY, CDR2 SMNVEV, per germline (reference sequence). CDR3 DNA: TGTGCCAGCAGCCTATCTTTCGCGGGAGAAATCGGCGAGCAGTACTTC. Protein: CASSLSFAGEIGEQYF.

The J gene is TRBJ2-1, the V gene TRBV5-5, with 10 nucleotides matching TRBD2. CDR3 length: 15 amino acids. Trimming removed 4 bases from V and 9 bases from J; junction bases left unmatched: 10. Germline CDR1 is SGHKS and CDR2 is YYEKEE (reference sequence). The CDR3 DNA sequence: TGTGCCAGCAGCCTCGAGGGTAGCGGGAGGTCTGAGCAGTTCTTC. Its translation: CASSLEGSGRSEQFF.

As DNA, the CDR3 is TGTGCCAGCAGTTTGGCGGGAGCAGGGACCGGGGAGCTGTTTTTT. It yields the protein CASSLAGAGTGELFF. The chain combines TRBV28 with TRBJ2-2; 7 bases match TRBD2. CDR3 length equals 15 residues. Germline CDR1 MDHEN, CDR2 SYDVKM. V shed 3 bases and J 5 bases; nucleotides not matched to a gene: 6.

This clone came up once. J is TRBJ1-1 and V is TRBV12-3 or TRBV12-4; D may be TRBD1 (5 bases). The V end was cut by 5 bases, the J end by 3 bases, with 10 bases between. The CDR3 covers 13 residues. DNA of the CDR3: TGTGCCAGCAGTAGGCTCAGGGACACTGAAGCTTTCTTT. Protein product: CASSRLRDTEAFF.

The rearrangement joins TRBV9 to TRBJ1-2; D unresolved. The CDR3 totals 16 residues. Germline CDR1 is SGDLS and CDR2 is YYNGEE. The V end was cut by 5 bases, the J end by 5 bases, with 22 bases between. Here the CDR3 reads CASRPSTQSDFYGYTF. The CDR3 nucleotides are TGTGCCAGCAGACCTTCCACTCAGAGTGACTTTTATGGCTACACCTTC.

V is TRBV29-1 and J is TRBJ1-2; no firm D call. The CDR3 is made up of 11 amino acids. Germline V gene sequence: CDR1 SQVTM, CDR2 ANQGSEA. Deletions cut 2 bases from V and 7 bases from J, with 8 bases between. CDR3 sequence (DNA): TGCAGCGTTGAAACGGGTGGTGGCTACACCTTC. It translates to CSVETGGGYTF. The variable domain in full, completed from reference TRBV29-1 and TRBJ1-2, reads SAVISQKPSRDICQRGTSLTIQCQVDSQVTMMFWYRQQPGQSLTLIATANQGSEATYESGFVIDKFPISRPNLTFSTLTVSNMSPEDSSIYLCSVETGGGYTFGSGTRLTVV.

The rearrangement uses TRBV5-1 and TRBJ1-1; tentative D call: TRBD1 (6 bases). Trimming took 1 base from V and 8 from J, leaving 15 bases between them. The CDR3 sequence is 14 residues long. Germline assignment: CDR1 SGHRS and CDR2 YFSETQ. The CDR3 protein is CASSLTTGGLEAFF. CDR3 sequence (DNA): TGCGCCAGCAGCTTGACTACTGGGGGCTTGGAAGCTTTCTTT.

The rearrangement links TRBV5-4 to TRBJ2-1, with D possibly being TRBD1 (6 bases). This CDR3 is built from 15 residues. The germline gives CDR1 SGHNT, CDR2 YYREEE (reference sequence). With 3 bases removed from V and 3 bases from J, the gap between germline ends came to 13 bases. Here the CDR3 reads CASSSPDSYYNEQFF. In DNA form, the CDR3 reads TGTGCCAGCAGCTCACCGGACAGCTACTACAATGAGCAGTTCTTC.

This CDR3 is CASSKVPKQGWHGTDYNEQFF. CDR3 coding DNA: TGTGCCAGCAGCAAAGTTCCTAAGCAGGGTTGGCATGGAACAGACTACAATGAGCAGTTCTTC. J is TRBJ2-1 and V is TRBV21-1; the table's D call TRBD1 went unverified against the DNA. TRBV21-1 has pseudogene status. The CDR3 spans 21 residues.

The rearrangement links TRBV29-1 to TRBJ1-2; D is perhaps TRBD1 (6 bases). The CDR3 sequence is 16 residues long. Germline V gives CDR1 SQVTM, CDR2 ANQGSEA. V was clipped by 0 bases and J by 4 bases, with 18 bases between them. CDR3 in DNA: TGCAGCGTTGAAGATACAGAGACAGGTCGGGGCTATGGCTACACCTTC. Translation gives CSVEDTETGRGYGYTF.